The 9 T cell receptor beta chains given below trace back to one sample, sequenced in a study of molecular identifiers for immune sequencing clone quantification. MiXCR, run by TCRdb on the PCR reads, gives a single entry per CDR3 protein. The sample lists roughly 630,000 distinct CDR3 sequences; approximately 24% were seen once. Sequenced material: naive CD8+ T cells from blood, with Jurkat cell RNA spiked in. The sample's subset: FACS-sorted CD8+CD4-CCR7+CD45RA+ naive T cells. The receptors originated from a human donor in good health. Some libraries in this study had Jurkat cell RNA spiked in.

The table lists this clonotype with many counts. This chain connects TRBV27 to TRBJ2-7; 9 bases map to TRBD1. Per the germline V gene, CDR1 is MNHEY and CDR2 is SMNVEV (reference sequence). J was trimmed by 3 bases and V by 6 bases; bases with no gene match: 3. The CDR3 loop spans 13 amino acids. CDR3 in DNA: TGTGCCAGCAGCATGACAGGGGGCTACGAGCAGTACTTC. It is translated as CASSMTGGYEQYF.

About this clonotype: Being one base from a much bigger clone, this may be a read error. This rearrangement joins TRBV6-1 to TRBJ1-4; D remains unclear. V lost 6 bases to trimming and J lost 5 bases, with 7 bases between them. Germline V CDR1 and CDR2: MNHNS, SASEGT. The CDR3 is 12 amino acids. DNA for the CDR3: TGTGCCAGCAGACAGAGGAATGAAAAACTGTTTTTT. Amino acids: CASRQRNEKLFF.

This clonotype occurred a few times. The chain employs TRBV6-5 and TRBJ2-2; D may be TRBD2 (6 bases). V was shortened by 1 base and J by 3 bases, with 24 bases between the two germline ends. The germline V gene has CDR1 MNHEY and CDR2 SVGAGI. The CDR3 has 20 amino acids. The CDR3 coding sequence is TGTGCCAGCAGTTACTTGCGTTCGGGACTGGTCATGGTTGACACCGGGGAGCTGTTTTTT. This sequence encodes CASSYLRSGLVMVDTGELFF.

This clonotype was found a few times. V gene TRBV29-1 combines with J gene TRBJ2-7, with D possibly being TRBD1 (7 bases). Germline values: CDR1 SQVTM, CDR2 ANQGSEA. This CDR3 is 15 amino acids long. V was clipped by 7 bases and J by 0 bases, with 19 bases between them. CDR3: CSAIHRGLISYEQYF. In nucleotides, the CDR3 is TGCAGCGCTATTCACAGGGGACTTATCTCCTACGAGCAGTACTTC.

This clonotype was observed once. A read error may be the cause here, since a much bigger clone is one base away. The CDR3 coding sequence is TGTGCCAGCAGTAACCCCGGGGCCACCTACGGGCAGTACTTC. Protein: CASSNPGATYGQYF. This rearrangement joins TRBV6-6 to TRBJ2-7; the D call may be TRBD1 or TRBD2 (5 bases each). The CDR3 extends over 14 amino acids. CDR1 is MNHNY, CDR2 SVGAGI, per germline (reference sequence).

The chain joins TRBV9 to TRBJ2-7, with 9 bases matching TRBD1. This CDR3 comprises 14 residues. V lost 3 bases and J lost 7; bases outside the gene matches: 8. Looked up from germline, CDR1 is SGDLS and CDR2 is YYNGEE. The CDR3 DNA sequence: TGTGCCAGCAGCGAGGACAGGGGCTCCGGGGAGCAGTACTTC. It specifies CASSEDRGSGEQYF.

Comments on this clonotype: This may stem from a read error, because a much larger clone lies one nucleotide away. The chain joins TRBV27 to TRBJ2-7, with a weak D call TRBD1 (7 bases). CDR1 MNHEY and CDR2 SMNVEV come from the germline V gene (reference sequence). The V and J ends lost 4 bases and 5 bases respectively, with 15 bases between them. The CDR3 extends over 14 amino acids. CDR3 amino acids: CASSSSAGGHEQYF. The CDR3, as DNA: TGTGCCAGCAGTTCATCGGCAGGGGGGCACGAGCAGTACTTC.

This clonotype was counted ten times or more. The chain recombines TRBV12-3 or TRBV12-4 with TRBJ2-5, with D maybe TRBD2 (6 bases). V lost 5 bases and J 4 bases, leaving 17 bases between the germline ends. The CDR3 runs to 15 residues. The CDR3 DNA is TGTGCCAGCAGTACATACGCGGGGCGTCGAGAGACCCAGTACTTC. Protein product: CASSTYAGRRETQYF.

This clonotype was counted only a few times. The chain has TRBV28 and TRBJ1-4; no clear D. This CDR3 spans 12 amino acids. Trimming cost V 3 bases and J 13 bases, with 12 bases left between them. Germline V gives CDR1 MDHEN, CDR2 SYDVKM. Here the CDR3 DNA reads TGTGCCAGCAGTTTCATAGCCGCCAGACTGTTTTTT. It yields the protein CASSFIAARLFF.